The 5 T cell receptor beta chains in this list originate from one sample, sequenced in a study of CD8+CD57+ T cells in acquired aplastic anemia. Genomic DNA templated the TCR beta VDJ and CDR3 profiling. Via MiXCR, TCRdb re-called the reads, giving one row per CDR3 protein. The sample holds approximately 170,000 distinct CDR3 sequences, roughly half seen once. The sequenced sample consisted of sorted CD4+, CD8+, or CD8+CD57+ T cells (not recorded which) from PBMCs. The receptors derive from a human donor in good health, serving as a control.

The chain uses TRBV7-9 and TRBJ2-7; 9 bases map to TRBD1. The CDR3 loop spans 16 amino acids. The V gene end was trimmed by 2 bases and the J gene end by 2 bases; junction bases not matched to a gene: 7. CDR1 and CDR2 from the germline V gene are SEHNR and FQNEAQ (reference sequence). CDR3 loop: CASSLHPGQGPYEQYF. The DNA of the CDR3 is TGTGCCAGCAGCTTACATCCGGGACAGGGCCCCTACGAGCAGTACTTC.

V and J are TRBV7-2 and TRBJ1-6; D unclear. Trimming cost V 2 bases and J 6 bases, with 11 bases left between them. The CDR3 is 15 residues long. Germline V lookup: CDR1 SGHTA, CDR2 FQGNSA. CDR3 in DNA: TGTGCCAGCAGCTTAAGGCAGCCACTTAATTCACCCCTCCACTTT. As protein: CASSLRQPLNSPLHF.

V and J are TRBV12-3 or TRBV12-4 and TRBJ1-6, with D perhaps matching TRBD1 (6 bases). There are 14 residues in the CDR3. V shed 5 bases and J shed 3 bases, with 8 bases lying between them. The DNA of the CDR3 is TGTGCCAGCAGTCTACAGGGCTATAATTCACCCCTCCACTTT. Translated, it gives CASSLQGYNSPLHF.

This chain joins TRBV19 and TRBJ1-3, with D perhaps TRBD1 (5 bases). The CDR3 length is 14 residues. CDR1 is LNHDA, CDR2 SQIVND, per germline (reference sequence). V was cut by 3 bases and J by 5 bases, with 11 bases left in between. CDR3 sequence: CASSIGAGRNTIYF. For the CDR3, the DNA is TGTGCCAGTAGTATTGGGGCAGGGAGAAACACCATATATTTT.

This clonotype was seen ten or more times. The chain links TRBV20-1 to TRBJ2-1; TRBD1 matches at 7 bases. After removal of 5 bases from V and 5 bases from J, the junction contained 9 bases not matched to a gene. CDR3 length: 14 amino acids. Germline lookup yields CDR1 DFQATT and CDR2 SNEGSKA (reference sequence). In DNA form, the CDR3 reads TGCAGTGCTCACAATCCGACAGGGCACAATGAGCAGTTCTTC. Translation: CSAHNPTGHNEQFF.